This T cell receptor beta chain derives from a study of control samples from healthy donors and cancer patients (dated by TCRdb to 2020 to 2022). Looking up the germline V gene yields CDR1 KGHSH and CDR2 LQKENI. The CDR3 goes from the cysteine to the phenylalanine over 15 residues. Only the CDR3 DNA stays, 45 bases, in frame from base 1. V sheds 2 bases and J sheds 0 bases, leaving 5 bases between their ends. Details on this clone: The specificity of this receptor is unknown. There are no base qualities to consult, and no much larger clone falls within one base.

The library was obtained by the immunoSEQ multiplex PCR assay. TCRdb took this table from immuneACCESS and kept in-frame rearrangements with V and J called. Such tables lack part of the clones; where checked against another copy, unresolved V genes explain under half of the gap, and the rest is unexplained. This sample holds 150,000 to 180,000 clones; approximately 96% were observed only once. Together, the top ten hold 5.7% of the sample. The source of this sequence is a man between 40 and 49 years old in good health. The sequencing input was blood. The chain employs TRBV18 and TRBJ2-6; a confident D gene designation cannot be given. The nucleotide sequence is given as TGTGCCAGCTCACCAGGGGACTCTGGGGCCAACGTCCTGACTTTC. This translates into CASSPGDSGANVLTF.